The 10 T cell receptor beta chains below were found in one sample sequenced in a study of blood T cell repertoires in COVID-19. Sequencing used immunoSEQ multiplex PCR; TCRdb keeps in-frame clones, though not all of them. The table has 300,000 to 400,000 clones, approximately 90% seen once. The sequenced sample consisted of PBMCs or T cells enriched from blood (not recorded which). The receptors were gathered from a woman younger than 30 who had recovered from COVID-19.

The genes are TRBV19 and TRBJ1-6; 11 bases line up with TRBD1. Germline lookup yields CDR1 LNHDA and CDR2 SQIVND (reference sequence). Trimming cost V 5 bases and J 10 bases; bases outside gene matches: 13. The CDR3 length is 17 residues. The CDR3 DNA sequence: TGTGCCAGTAGTTTCATTGGGACAGGGGGACGGGACTCACCCCTCCACTTT. Protein: CASSFIGTGGRDSPLHF.

This sequence joins TRBV7-2 and TRBJ2-5, with D perhaps matching TRBD2 (5 bases). Trimming cost V 5 bases and J 4 bases, with 14 bases left between them. Germline loops: CDR1 SGHTA, CDR2 FQGNSA. CDR3 length: 14 residues. The CDR3 here is CASSPERAGETQYF. As DNA, the CDR3 is TGTGCCAGCAGCCCGGAGAGGGCAGGAGAGACCCAGTACTTC.

DNA of the CDR3: TGTGCCAGCAGCGGAAATGACATCCACAAAAACATTCAGTACTTC. Encoded protein: CASSGNDIHKNIQYF. The genes are TRBV9 and TRBJ2-4; D not certain. Trimming left V 3 bases short and J 3 bases short, with 13 bases between. The CDR3 is made up of 15 amino acids. In germline, CDR1 is SGDLS, CDR2 YYNGEE.

This chain uses TRBV4-2 with TRBJ2-2; 10 nucleotides match TRBD2. The CDR3 loop spans 15 amino acids. V gave up 5 bases and J gave up 5 bases; unmatched junction bases: 5. Germline loops: CDR1 LGHNA, CDR2 YNFKEQ. CDR3 DNA: TGTGCCAGCAGCGAAGCTAGCGGGGGTACCGGGGAGCTGTTTTTT. It specifies CASSEASGGTGELFF.

This rearrangement joins TRBV10-3 to TRBJ2-7; 8 bases map to TRBD1. The CDR3 loop spans 14 amino acids. The V segment lost 10 bases and the J segment 0 bases; nucleotides outside the gene matches: 8. Germline values: CDR1 ENHRY, CDR2 SYGVKD. This chain's CDR3 is CATEGQDNSYEQYF. In DNA, the CDR3 is TGTGCCACCGAGGGACAGGATAACTCCTACGAGCAGTACTTC.

The chain recombines TRBV15 with TRBJ2-7, with D uncertain. The V and J ends lost 0 bases and 1 base respectively, with 10 bases between them. The CDR3 is made up of 15 amino acids. Per germline, CDR1 LNHNV and CDR2 YYDKDF (reference sequence). In DNA form, the CDR3 reads TGTGCCACCAGCAGAGATCTCTCCGGGTCCTACGAGCAGTACTTC. As protein: CATSRDLSGSYEQYF.

The chain couples TRBV7-2 to TRBJ1-1, with a tentative D call TRBD1 (6 bases). V was cut by 2 bases and J by 8 bases, with 9 bases left in between. CDR3 length: 12 amino acids. Germline values: CDR1 SGHTA, CDR2 FQGNSA. The CDR3 loop reads CASSLSGGEAFF. DNA of the CDR3: TGTGCCAGCAGCTTATCGGGGGGCGAAGCTTTCTTT.

This chain connects TRBV20-1 to TRBJ1-4; 7 bases agree with TRBD1. This CDR3 has 13 residues. Trimming cost V 3 bases and J 8 bases; bases outside gene matches: 6. CDR1 and CDR2 from the germline V gene are DFQATT and SNEGSKA (reference sequence). In nucleotides, the CDR3 is TGCAGTGCTAGTGAAGGGGGCCAGGAAAAACTGTTTTTT. This codes for CSASEGGQEKLFF.

V usage is TRBV21-1 and J usage is TRBJ1-6; TRBD1 was called by the table and not checked on the DNA. TRBV21-1 is designated a pseudogene. CDR3 length: 18 amino acids. CDR3 residues: CASSPPGQGRASPSPLHF. The CDR3 DNA is TGTGCCAGCAGCCCTCCGGGACAGGGGCGCGCCTCGCCTTCACCCCTCCACTTT.

The rearrangement uses TRBV2 and TRBJ1-2; D gene unclear. The CDR3 totals 13 residues. Germline lookup yields CDR1 SNHLY and CDR2 FYNNEI. V gave up 5 bases and J gave up 8 bases, with 15 bases separating them. CDR3 DNA sequence: TGTGCCAGCAGTTTGGACCCGCCGGGGGGCTACACCTTC. It codes for CASSLDPPGGYTF.